The sequence of this T cell receptor (beta chain) was determined in a study of identical twins. The germline gives CDR1 SQVTM, CDR2 ANQGSEA. CDR3 size: 18 residues. V lost 5 bases to trimming and J lost 9 bases, with 31 bases between them. A few counts support this clonotype. Via MiXCR, TCRdb re-called the 5' RACE reads, giving one row per CDR3 protein. The sample lists about 520,000 distinct CDR3 sequences, about 20% occurring once. The data also belong to a second study, concerning T cells expressing NK-cell markers. As reported in that work: Each of roughly six donors carried dominant NKG2C+ clonotypes accounting for about 1.0-7.0% of CD8+ T cells.

The J gene is TRBJ2-2, the V gene TRBV29-1; D uncertain. The TCR was taken from a woman aged 18-30 years in good health. Sequenced input: CD4+ T cells sorted from blood. The CDR3 region has the DNA TGCAGCGTTATCTTGGTGGGCCAGGATGGTATCCGTTTCCGGGAGCTGTTTTTT. Protein sequence: CSVILVGQDGIRFRELFF.